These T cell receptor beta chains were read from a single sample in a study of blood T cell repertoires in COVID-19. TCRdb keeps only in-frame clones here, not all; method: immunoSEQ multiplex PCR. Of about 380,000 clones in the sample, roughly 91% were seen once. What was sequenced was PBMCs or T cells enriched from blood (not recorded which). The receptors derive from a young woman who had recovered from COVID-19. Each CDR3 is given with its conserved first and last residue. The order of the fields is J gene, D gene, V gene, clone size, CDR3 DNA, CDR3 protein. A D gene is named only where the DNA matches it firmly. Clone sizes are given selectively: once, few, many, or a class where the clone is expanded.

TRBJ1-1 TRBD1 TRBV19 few TGTGCCCCACAGGGGGGCTACAAAGCTTTCTTT CAPQGGYKAFF
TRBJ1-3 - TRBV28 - TGTGCCAGCAGTTTAATTGCAGGGTCAGGTGGAAACACCATATATTTT CASSLIAGSGGNTIYF
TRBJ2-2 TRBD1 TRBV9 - TGTGCCAGCAGCGTGCGACAGGGAAGAGGGACCGGGGAGCTGTTTTTT CASSVRQGRGTGELFF
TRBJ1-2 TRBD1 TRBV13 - TGTGCCAGCAGCATCAACAGGGGGGAAGGCTATGGCTACACCTTC CASSINRGEGYGYTF
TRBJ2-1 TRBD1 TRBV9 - TGTGCCAGCAGCGGGGGACAGGGGGTCTACAATGAGCAGTTCTTC CASSGGQGVYNEQFF
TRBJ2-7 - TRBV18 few TGTGCCAGCTCACCCTCCTCCTACGAGCAGTACTTC CASSPSSYEQYF
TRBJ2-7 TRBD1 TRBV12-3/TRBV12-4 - TGTGCCAGCAGTACCGGGACAGTTAGGGAGCAGTACTTC CASSTGTVREQYF
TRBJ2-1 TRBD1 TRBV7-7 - TGTGCTAGCAGCAAGACAGGGGGCAATGAGCAGTTCTTC CASSKTGGNEQFF
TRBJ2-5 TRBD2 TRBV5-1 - TGCGCCAGCAGCTTGGATGGGACTAGCGGTGAAGAGACCCAGTACTTC CASSLDGTSGEETQYF
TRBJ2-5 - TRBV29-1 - TGCAGCGTTGAAGAGCAGATCCGGGTCCAAGAGACCCAGTACTTC CSVEEQIRVQETQYF
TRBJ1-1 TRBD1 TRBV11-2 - TGTGCCAGCAGCTTAGAATGGGGACAGACGAACACTGAAGCTTTCTTT CASSLEWGQTNTEAFF
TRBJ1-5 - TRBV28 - TGTGCCAGCAGTGCTACAGGGTTTCGCCAGCCCCAGCATTTT CASSATGFRQPQHF
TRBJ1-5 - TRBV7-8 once TGTGCCAGCAGCTCGTTCAATGGCCAGCCCCAGCATTTT CASSSFNGQPQHF
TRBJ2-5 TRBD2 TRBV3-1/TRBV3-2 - TGTGCCAGCAGCCTCGTAGCGGGGGGGCCCGGGGAGACCCAGTACTTC CASSLVAGGPGETQYF
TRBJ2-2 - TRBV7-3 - TGTGCCAGCTCAGATGATTCGAACACCGGGGAGCTGTTTTTT CASSDDSNTGELFF
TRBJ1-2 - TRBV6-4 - TGTGCCAGCAGTGACTCCGAGGGTATCTATGGCTACACCTTC CASSDSEGIYGYTF
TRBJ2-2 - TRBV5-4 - TGTGCCAGCAGCCGAACAGGGACCGGGGAGCTGTTTTTT CASSRTGTGELFF
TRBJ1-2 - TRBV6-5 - TGTGCCAGCAGCCGCGTGGGGGGTAACTATGGCTACACCTTC CASSRVGGNYGYTF